This entry lists 22 T cell receptor beta chains sequenced from one sample in a study of OX40 agonist ivuxolimab in advanced cancers. Profiling relied on immunoSEQ multiplex PCR, and the TCRdb table lists in-frame clones only, not all of them. The table includes about 15,000 clones, roughly 90% detected once. This material consisted of CD4+ or CD8+ T cells sorted from blood, taken in a trial of the OX40 agonist ivuxolimab. The receptors stem from an adult with an advanced solid tumor such as melanoma, head and neck, liver or kidney cancer.

The V and J genes are TRBV5-6 and TRBJ2-4; 8 bases match TRBD2. Germline V CDR1 and CDR2: SGHDT, YYEEEE. The CDR3 loop spans 15 amino acids. Unmatched junction bases numbered 5, after V lost 5 bases and J lost 1 base. The chain's CDR3 is CASSFSGTAKNIQYF. In nucleotides, the CDR3 is TGTGCCAGCAGTTTTAGCGGGACGGCCAAAAACATTCAGTACTTC.

CDR3 bases: TGTGCCAGCAGCTACGGCGGGCCCTCACGGGATGAGCAGTTCTTC. This translates into CASSYGGPSRDEQFF. The genes are TRBV5-4 and TRBJ2-1; D possibly corresponds to TRBD2 (5 bases). CDR3 length: 15 amino acids. CDR1 and CDR2 (germline): SGHNT, YYREEE (reference sequence). V was pared by 3 bases and J by 8 bases, with 18 bases between. The variable domain in full, with the rest retrieved from reference TRBV5-4 and TRBJ2-1, is ETGVTQSPTHLIKTRGQQVTLRCSSQSGHNTVSWYQQALGQGPQFIFQYYREEENGRGNFPPRFSGLQFPNYSSELNVNALELDDSALYLCASSYGGPSRDEQFFGPGTRLTVL.

This rearrangement joins TRBV11-3 to TRBJ2-5; TRBD1 aligns across 8 bases. Losses at the gene ends were 5 bases for V and 5 bases for J; bases not matched to a gene: 10. The CDR3 covers 15 residues. Per germline, CDR1 SGHNT and CDR2 YENEEA. The CDR3 region is CASSAGGPDQETQYF. The CDR3 DNA reads TGTGCCAGCAGCGCAGGGGGCCCCGATCAGGAGACCCAGTACTTC.

The rearrangement uses TRBV7-2 and TRBJ2-7; 9 nucleotides align to TRBD1. V trimming: 3 bases; J trimming: 4 bases; junction bases outside the gene matches: 10. CDR1 and CDR2 (germline): SGHTA, FQGNSA. The CDR3 covers 16 residues. In nucleotides, the CDR3 is TGTGCCAGCAGCTTCAACCGGAGGACAGGGGCTTACGAGCAGTACTTC. This codes for CASSFNRRTGAYEQYF.

The chain uses TRBV6-4 and TRBJ2-7; 10 bases align to TRBD1. Germline CDR1 is MRHNA and CDR2 is SNTAGT. This CDR3 has 15 amino acids. V shed 6 bases, J shed 4 bases, and the junction held 9 bases outside the gene matches. The CDR3 DNA follows: TGTGCCAGCAGGAACCGGGACAGGGGTCAGTACGAGCAGTACTTC. Its protein is CASRNRDRGQYEQYF.

V is TRBV10-3 and J is TRBJ2-3; D tentatively reads TRBD1 or TRBD2 (5 bases each). The V end lost 8 bases, the J end lost 0 bases, and 9 bases lay between the germline ends. The CDR3 consists of 13 residues. CDR1 ENHRY and CDR2 SYGVKD come from the germline V gene. DNA of the CDR3: TGTGCCATCGGGACGGGAAGCACAGATACGCAGTATTTT. This encodes CAIGTGSTDTQYF.

Worth noting for this clone: This clone may be a read error of a much larger clone one base away. Different DNA sequences within this sample yield the same CDR3. The V gene is TRBV7-2, the J gene TRBJ2-1; D is unresolved. Germline V gene sequence: CDR1 SGHTA, CDR2 FQGNSA. The germline V and J ends were trimmed by 5 bases and 10 bases, with 9 bases remaining between them. The CDR3 sequence is 11 residues long. In DNA form, the CDR3 reads TGTGCCAGCAGCCCCATTCGCGAGCAGTTCTTC. Protein sequence: CASSPIREQFF.

The J gene is TRBJ2-7, the V gene TRBV28, with 9 bases aligning to TRBD2. Germline values: CDR1 MDHEN, CDR2 SYDVKM. This CDR3 spans 16 amino acids. Trimming removed 3 bases from V and 2 bases from J; junction bases left unmatched: 8. The CDR3 bases are TGTGCCAGCAGTTTTTCCCTAGCGGGATTAACCTACGAGCAGTACTTC. Translation: CASSFSLAGLTYEQYF.

The V gene is TRBV27, the J gene TRBJ1-1; unclear D gene. Germline loops: CDR1 MNHEY, CDR2 SMNVEV (reference sequence). V was shortened by 4 bases and J by 8 bases, with 2 bases between the two germline ends. There are 9 residues in the CDR3. CDR3 DNA sequence: TGTGCCAGCAGTTCAGAAGCTTTCTTT. This codes for CASSSEAFF.

This clone showed up just a few times. This chain connects TRBV10-1 to TRBJ2-2, with 8 bases matching TRBD2. This CDR3 spans 17 amino acids. Germline V CDR1 and CDR2: WNHNN, SYGVQD (reference sequence). V lost 8 bases and J lost 5; bases outside the gene matches: 16. DNA for the CDR3: TGCGCCAGCCGGAGCGGCGGGAGGATATTGGGAACCGGGGAGCTGTTTTTT. Protein product: CASRSGGRILGTGELFF.

Regarding this clone: Relative to the germline gene, one junction end is altered; a read error may explain this. Additional DNA sequences in this sample encode the identical CDR3. The chain combines TRBV2 with TRBJ1-4; possibly TRBD1 for D (5 bases). Per germline, CDR1 SNHLY and CDR2 FYNNEI. This CDR3 is built from 15 residues. CDR3 amino acids: CASSDRRAGDEKLFF. CDR3 bases: TGCGCCAGCAGTGATAGGCGGGCGGGGGATGAAAAACTGTTTTTT.

The rearrangement links TRBV6-5 to TRBJ1-3, with D perhaps matching TRBD1 (5 bases). V lost 0 bases and J 4 bases, leaving 10 bases between the germline ends. Germline V lookup: CDR1 MNHEY, CDR2 SVGAGI. This CDR3 contains 15 residues. In DNA, the CDR3 is TGTGCCAGCAGTTACTCAGAGGGGCCAGGAAACACCATATATTTT. It specifies CASSYSEGPGNTIYF.

This chain joins TRBV2 and TRBJ2-5; D gene unclear. CDR1 is SNHLY, CDR2 FYNNEI, per germline. V was clipped by 10 bases and J by 7 bases, with 16 bases between them. The CDR3 length is 12 residues. The DNA of the CDR3 is TGTGCCACTTCGAAGGGCCCGGGGACCCAGTACTTC. Protein sequence: CATSKGPGTQYF.

The genes are TRBV29-1 and TRBJ1-2; D gene ambiguous. The V end lost 6 bases, the J end lost 5 bases, and 10 bases lay between the germline ends. Germline V gives CDR1 SQVTM, CDR2 ANQGSEA. This CDR3 is 11 amino acids long. The CDR3 is CSVGGQYGYTF. DNA for the CDR3: TGCAGCGTGGGAGGGCAGTATGGCTACACCTTC.

This sequence joins TRBV6-1 and TRBJ2-7; tentatively, D is TRBD1 (5 bases). CDR3 length: 15 residues. V was pared by 4 bases and J by 3 bases, with 16 bases between. CDR1 is MNHNS, CDR2 SASEGT, per germline. DNA for the CDR3: TGTGCCAGCAGTGGACGACAAGGGGATCGCTACGAGCAGTACTTC. This codes for CASSGRQGDRYEQYF.

CDR3 residues: CASSPRGLLNTEAFF. CDR3 DNA: TGTGCCAGTAGCCCCAGGGGCCTTTTGAACACTGAAGCTTTCTTT. The chain employs TRBV19 and TRBJ1-1; a weak D match, TRBD1 (6 bases). Germline CDR1 is LNHDA and CDR2 is SQIVND (reference sequence). V shed 6 bases and J shed 0 bases, with 14 bases lying between them. The CDR3 length is 15 residues.

The rearrangement joins TRBV15 to TRBJ2-5; D may correspond to TRBD1 or TRBD2 (5 bases each). The V gene's germline CDR1 is LNHNV and CDR2 YYDKDF (reference sequence). V gave up 0 bases and J gave up 2 bases, with 10 bases separating them. This CDR3 is built from 15 residues. DNA of the CDR3: TGTGCCACCAGCAGAGATCGGGGCCCGCAAGAGACCCAGTACTTC. As protein: CATSRDRGPQETQYF. The whole variable domain, filled in from reference TRBV15 and TRBJ2-5, reads DAMVIQNPRYQVTQFGKPVTLSCSQTLNHNVMYWYQQKSSQAPKLLFHYYDKDFNNEADTPDNFQSRRPNTSFCFLDIRSPGLGDTAMYLCATSRDRGPQETQYFGPGTRLLVL.

The chain uses TRBV2 and TRBJ2-1; 8 bases match TRBD2. The CDR3 length is 11 residues. Germline-derived CDR1 and CDR2 are SNHLY and FYNNEI. J was trimmed by 15 bases and V by 4 bases; bases with no gene match: 5. CDR3 sequence: CASSGRGEWFF. Written as DNA, the CDR3 is TGTGCCAGCAGTGGGCGGGGGGAGTGGTTCTTC.

The J gene is TRBJ1-2, the V gene TRBV5-4, with 12 bases that match TRBD1. The germline V gene encodes CDR1 SGHNT and CDR2 YYREEE (reference sequence). V shed 0 bases, J shed 6 bases, and the junction held 3 bases outside the gene matches. This CDR3 is 15 amino acids long. In DNA, the CDR3 is TGTGCCAGCAGCTTGGAATGGGACAGGGGGCATGGCTACACCTTC. Encoded protein: CASSLEWDRGHGYTF.

The chain recombines TRBV5-6 with TRBJ1-2; D not resolved. This CDR3 region has 15 residues. CDR1 is SGHDT, CDR2 YYEEEE, per germline. The ends were cut back, 3 bases at V and 4 bases at J, with 16 bases in the middle. This chain's CDR3 is CASSYSQGQVYGYTF. CDR3 bases: TGTGCCAGCAGCTACTCGCAAGGTCAGGTCTATGGCTACACCTTC.

This clone showed up just a few times. This chain uses TRBV6-4 with TRBJ2-3; 13 bases agree with TRBD2. Germline values: CDR1 MRHNA, CDR2 SNTAGT. The CDR3 is 17 residues long. J gave up 5 bases and V 0 bases, and 5 bases lay outside the gene matches. CDR3: CASSDSLTSGRRDTQYF. CDR3 bases: TGTGCCAGCAGTGACTCCCTGACTAGCGGGAGGCGAGATACGCAGTATTTT.

V is TRBV19 and J is TRBJ2-2, with 7 bases matching TRBD1. Germline loops: CDR1 LNHDA, CDR2 SQIVND (reference sequence). V dropped 3 bases and J dropped 7; count of bases not matched to a gene: 2. The CDR3 totals 13 residues. CDR3 region: CASSMDRSGELFF. The CDR3 DNA follows: TGTGCCAGTAGTATGGACAGGAGCGGGGAGCTGTTTTTT.